A single T cell receptor (beta chain) is shown here with its context. Antigen: not known. These data originate in a study of blood T cells in healthy people across ages. With a J-beta primer mix and a sample-barcoded 5' primer, a second PCR ran roughly 6 to 12 cycles. TCRdb passed the 5' RACE reads through MiXCR, listing each CDR3 protein once. Here the sample spans about 760,000 distinct CDR3 sequences, around 25% being singletons. Trimming took 8 bases from V and 0 from J, leaving 14 bases between them. This CDR3 is 15 amino acids long. Notes on the study in general: Age advanced and TCR beta diversity per million T cells fell, roughly linearly.

The same sample was also studied in work on T cells of mothers and their children. That report notes: The whole RNA yield was converted to cDNA, approximately 1.6 ug per 15 ul.

The chain has TRBV12-3 or TRBV12-4 and TRBJ2-1; TRBD2 is a possible D gene (5 bases). The receptor was derived from a boy aged 5-17 years in good health. The sequenced material came from blood. The chain's CDR3 is CASWAGGSSYNEQFF. The CDR3 nucleotides read TGTGCCAGCTGGGCGGGTGGGAGCTCCTACAATGAGCAGTTCTTC.